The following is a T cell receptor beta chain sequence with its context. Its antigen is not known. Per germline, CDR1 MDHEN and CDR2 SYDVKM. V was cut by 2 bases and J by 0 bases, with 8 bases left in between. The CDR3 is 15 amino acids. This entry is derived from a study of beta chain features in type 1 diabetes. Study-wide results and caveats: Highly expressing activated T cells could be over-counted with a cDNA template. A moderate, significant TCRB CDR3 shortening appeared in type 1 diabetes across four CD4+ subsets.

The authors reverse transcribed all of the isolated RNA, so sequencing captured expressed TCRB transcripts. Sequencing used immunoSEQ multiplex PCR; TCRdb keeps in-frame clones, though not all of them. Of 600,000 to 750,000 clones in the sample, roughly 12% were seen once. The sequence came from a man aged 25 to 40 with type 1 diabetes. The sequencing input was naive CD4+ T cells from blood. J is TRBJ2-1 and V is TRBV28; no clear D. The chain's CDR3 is CASSLGRSSYNEQFF. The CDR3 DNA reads TGTGCCAGCAGTTTAGGGCGGAGCTCCTACAATGAGCAGTTCTTC.